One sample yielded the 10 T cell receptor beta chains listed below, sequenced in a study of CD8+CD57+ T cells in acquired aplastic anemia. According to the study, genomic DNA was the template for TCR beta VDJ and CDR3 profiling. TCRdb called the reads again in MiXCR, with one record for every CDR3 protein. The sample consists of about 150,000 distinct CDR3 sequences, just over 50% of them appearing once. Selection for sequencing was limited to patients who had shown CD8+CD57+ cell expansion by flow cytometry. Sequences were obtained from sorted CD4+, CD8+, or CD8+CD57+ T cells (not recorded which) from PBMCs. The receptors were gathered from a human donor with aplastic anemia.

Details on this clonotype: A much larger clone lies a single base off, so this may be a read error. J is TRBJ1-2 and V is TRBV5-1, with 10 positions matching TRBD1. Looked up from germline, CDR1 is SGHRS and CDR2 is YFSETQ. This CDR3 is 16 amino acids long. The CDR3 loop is CASSLGDRGLDYGCTF. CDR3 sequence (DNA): TGCGCCAGCAGCTTGGGCGACAGGGGGCTTGACTATGGCTGCACCTTC. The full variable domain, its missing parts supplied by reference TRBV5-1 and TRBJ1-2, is KAGVTQTPRYLIKTRGQQVTLSCSPISGHRSVSWYQQTPGQGLQFLFEYFSETQRNKGNFPGRFSGRQFSNSRSEMNVSTLELGDSALYLCASSLGDRGLDYGCTFGSGTRLTVV.

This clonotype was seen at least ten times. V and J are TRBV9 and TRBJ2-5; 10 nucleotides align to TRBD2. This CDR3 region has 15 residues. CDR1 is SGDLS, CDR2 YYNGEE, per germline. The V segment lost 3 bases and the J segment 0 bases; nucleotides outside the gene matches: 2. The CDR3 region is CASSDGTSDQETQYF. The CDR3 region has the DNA TGTGCCAGCAGCGACGGGACTAGCGACCAAGAGACCCAGTACTTC.

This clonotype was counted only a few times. CDR3 amino acids: CASSPPPAGGYNEQFF. For the CDR3, the DNA is TGTGCCAGCAGCCCCCCTCCAGCGGGGGGTTACAATGAGCAGTTCTTC. The chain joins TRBV12-3 or TRBV12-4 to TRBJ2-1; 9 positions match TRBD2. With V trimmed by 6 bases and J by 4 bases, 10 bases remained unmatched. CDR3 length equals 16 residues.

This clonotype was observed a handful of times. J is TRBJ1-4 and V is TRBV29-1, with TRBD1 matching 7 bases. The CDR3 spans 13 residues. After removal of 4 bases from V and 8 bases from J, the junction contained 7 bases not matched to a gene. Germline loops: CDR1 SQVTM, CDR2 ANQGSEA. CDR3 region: CSVANRGREKLFF. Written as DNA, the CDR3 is TGCAGCGTTGCCAACAGGGGCAGGGAAAAACTGTTTTTT.

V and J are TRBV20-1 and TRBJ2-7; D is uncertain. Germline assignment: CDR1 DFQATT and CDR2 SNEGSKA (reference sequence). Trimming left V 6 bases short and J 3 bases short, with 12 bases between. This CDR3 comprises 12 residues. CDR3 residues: CSARGGSYEQYF. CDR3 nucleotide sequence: TGCAGTGCCCGAGGCGGCAGCTACGAGCAGTACTTC.

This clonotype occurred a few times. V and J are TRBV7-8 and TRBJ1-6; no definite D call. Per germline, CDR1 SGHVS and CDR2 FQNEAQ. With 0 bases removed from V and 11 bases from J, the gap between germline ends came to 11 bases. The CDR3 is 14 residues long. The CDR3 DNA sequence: TGTGCCAGCAGCTTAGCTGGAGGTTGGGCACCCCTCCACTTT. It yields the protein CASSLAGGWAPLHF.

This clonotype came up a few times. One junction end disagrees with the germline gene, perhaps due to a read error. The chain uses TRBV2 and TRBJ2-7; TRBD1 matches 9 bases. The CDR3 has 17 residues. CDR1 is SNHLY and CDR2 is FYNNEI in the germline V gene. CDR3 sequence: CASRGRRTGAEFYEQYF. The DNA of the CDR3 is TGTGCCAGCAGGGGACGACGGACAGGGGCCGAATTCTACGAACAGTACTTC. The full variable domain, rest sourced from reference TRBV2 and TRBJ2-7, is EPEVTQTPSHQVTQMGQEVILRCVPISNHLYFYWYRQILGQKVEFLVSFYNNEISEKSEIFDDQFSVERPDGSNFTLKIRSTKLEDSAMYFCASRGRRTGAEFYEQYFGPGTRLTVT.

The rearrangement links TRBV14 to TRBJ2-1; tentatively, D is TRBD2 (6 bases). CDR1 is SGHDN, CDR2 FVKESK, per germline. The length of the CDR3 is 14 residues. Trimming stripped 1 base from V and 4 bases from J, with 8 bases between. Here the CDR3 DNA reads TGTGCCAGCAGCCAAGCCGCGGGATACAATGAGCAGTTCTTC. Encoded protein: CASSQAAGYNEQFF.

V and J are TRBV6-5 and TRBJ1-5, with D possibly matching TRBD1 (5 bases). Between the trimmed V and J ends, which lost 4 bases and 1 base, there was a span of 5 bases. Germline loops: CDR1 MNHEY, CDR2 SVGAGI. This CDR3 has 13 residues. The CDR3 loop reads CASSWDSNQPQHF. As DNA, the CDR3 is TGTGCCAGCAGTTGGGACAGCAATCAGCCCCAGCATTTT.

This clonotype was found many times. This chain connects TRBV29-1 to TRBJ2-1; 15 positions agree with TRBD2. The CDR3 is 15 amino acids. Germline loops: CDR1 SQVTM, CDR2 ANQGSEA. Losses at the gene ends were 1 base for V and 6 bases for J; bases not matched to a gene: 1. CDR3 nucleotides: TGCAGCGTTGAAGGGACTAGCGGGGGGGTCAATGAGCAGTTCTTC. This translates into CSVEGTSGGVNEQFF.